The sample holds many counts of the clone carrying this T cell receptor beta chain. The target antigen is unknown. From germline, CDR1 is LGHNA and CDR2 YNFKEQ. The CDR3 is made up of 17 amino acids. With 4 bases clipped from V and 3 bases from J, the junction kept 8 bases outside the gene matches. TCR alpha and TCR beta cDNA libraries carrying sample barcodes and UMIs were produced by 5'RACE using constant-segment primers. A single record per CDR3 protein comes from TCRdb applying MiXCR to the 5' RACE reads. Of around 250,000 distinct CDR3 sequences in the sample, 15% to 19% were seen once. The data derive from a study of T-cell memory formation after mild COVID-19. In the study overall: Largely donor-specific sequence clusters came from two donors. The study's findings and limits: Some SARS-CoV-2-responding clones were already detected in memory before infection. Clones that contracted from day 15 to 85 were balanced CD4/CD8, while later expanders leaned CD4+.

Specimen: PBMCs or a T cell subset sorted from them (not recorded which). The chain is built from TRBV4-2 and TRBJ1-3, with 11 bases matching TRBD1. This sequence was found in an adult woman who had mild COVID-19 (a few samples of this study predate the infection). Cell type and time point are not known. CDR3 nucleotide sequence: TGTGCCAGCAGCCTTGGACAGGGGGCGATGAGTGGAAACACCATATATTTT. This translates into CASSLGQGAMSGNTIYF.